This section outlines one T cell receptor beta chain sequence together with its context. The specificity of this receptor is unknown. No qualities accompany the bases; no much larger clone lies one base away. These data come from a study of beta chain features in type 1 diabetes (dated by TCRdb to 2017 to 2018). In terms of the full investigation: Patients and healthy donors did not differ in mean age, gender distribution, total cell number or subset yield. The study compared the TCRB repertoires of sorted circulating CD4+ T cell subsets in recently diagnosed type 1 diabetes patients with those in matched healthy donors. Whereas all 30 or so donors provided naive and central memory subsets, regulatory and stem cell-like memory subsets were isolated from just 8 patients and roughly eight healthy donors. A total of around 110,000,000 sorted cells were examined across all samples, and a strong correlation was observed between cell number per subset and RNA yield. Summary of the overall study and its limitations: A moderate but significant shortening of TCRB CDR3 length was observed in type 1 diabetes patients in all four CD4+ subsets. Because the HLA sub-analyses included only small numbers of individuals, any influence of HLA type on TCRB rearrangement was left unresolved. Because cDNA rather than genomic DNA was sequenced, highly expressing activated cells could have been over-represented, although no difference in activation and CD3 levels was found between groups. Naive, central memory and regulatory TCRB repertoires appeared to be more alike among patients than among healthy donors. Shorter templates might have been favored by PCR, but patient and control samples were amplified and corrected together, so both groups would have been affected equally by any skew. At VDJ recombination sites, type 1 diabetes patients had fewer insertions and more deleted nucleotides, which implies abnormalities in thymic rearrangement.

The CDR3 starts with the cysteine, ends with the phenylalanine, and has 14 residues. The only DNA kept is the CDR3, 42 bases in frame from the first base. Trimming leaves V shorter by 2 bases and J shorter by 4 bases, with the junction holding 4 bases beyond the gene matches. Looking up the germline V gene (reference sequence) yields CDR1 SEHNR and CDR2 FQNEAQ. All of the isolated RNA was reverse transcribed with the High Capacity cDNA Reverse Transcription Kit, so expressed TCRB transcripts were sequenced. Deep immunoSEQ sequencing was applied to naive, central memory and regulatory T cell samples, giving an average of around 4 million total reads per sample. Sorted cells were lysed in RLT buffer and RNA was extracted with DNase-treated RNeasy Micro or Mini kits, depending on cell number. To prevent cross-contamination, every cell subset was processed on its own, while patient and healthy donor samples were processed together. TCRB sequences were amplified from cDNA with the immunoSEQ multiplex PCR, producing 87-bp fragments spanning the CDR3 region. The amplicons were sequenced using the Illumina HiSeq platform. In the authors' own workflow: PCR bias was computationally corrected using synthetic template baselines, reads within Hamming distance 2 were collapsed, and singletons that could not be merged were discarded. Reads were aligned to IMGT to assign V, D and J genes, CDR3 length, and insertions or deletions at six rearrangement sites. Within each subset, clonotype counts were normalized to sorted cell number, after which true diversity and Gini coefficients were computed with the tcR R package. Repertoire sharing was quantified using the overlap coefficient calculated on TCRB nucleotide sequences. As a proxy for the pre-selection repertoire, out-of-frame TCRB sequences from naive cells were analyzed. Drawn from immuneACCESS, this table holds only the in-frame rearrangements with V and J called that TCRdb kept. Clones are partly lost; checked studies trace under half to an unresolved V gene and leave the rest unexplained. V, J and clone size are taken as reported in that table, and D and trimming were inferred from the DNA itself. Across this sample there are around 690,000 clones, with under 15% seen only once. Around 0.12% of the sample rests with the top ten.

Each donor gave one peripheral blood draw, roughly 110 mL on average, collected into heparinised tubes. Naive, central memory, regulatory and stem cell-like memory CD4+ T cells were sorted on a BD FACSAria II using a panel including CD45RO, CCR7, CD25, CD127, CD95 and CD27. Purity was above 95% for every sorted population. Right away, PBMCs were isolated by Lymphoprep density gradient centrifugation and were stained directly, with no culture step. Samples were stained and sorted in pairs, with one healthy donor and one patient per experiment, so that batch effects were minimized. The chain couples TRBV7-9 to TRBJ1-1; TRBD1 agrees with 7 junctional bases. The sequence was obtained from a man aged 30-40 years with type 1 diabetes. Sequenced input: naive CD4+ T cells from blood. Interpreted using the paper, the cell subset or site label stands for: true naive CD4+ T cells. Here the CDR3 is given as CASSLTSGGTEAFF. The sequence in DNA is TGTGCCAGCAGCTTAACCTCAGGGGGCACTGAAGCTTTCTTT.